This T cell receptor beta chain was sequenced in a study of Ad26.COV2.S vaccination and SARS-CoV-2 variants (dated by TCRdb to about 2021). Background for the entire study: Vaccine-arm donors were drawn from COV1001, a multicentre, randomized, double-blind, placebo-controlled phase I-IIa trial of Ad26.COV2.S in healthy adults. Ad26.COV2.S was administered intramuscularly at a dose of 5x10^10 or 1x10^11 viral particles, either as one shot or as two shots given 56 days apart. TCRbeta repertoire sequencing was used to assess the specificity and breadth of SARS-CoV-2-reactive T cell receptors after Ad26.COV2.S vaccination. The TCR-sequenced set comprised approximately 32 samples: some 19 Ad26.COV2.S vaccine recipients, 5 placebo recipients and 8 SARS-CoV-2 convalescent individuals. Participants in the trial were split at random into five groups of five each, receiving low-dose or high-dose Ad26.COV2.S once or twice, or else placebo on both occasions. Investigators did not know the trial group allocation while performing experiments and assessing outcomes.

As concerns this clone: The specificity of this receptor is unknown. No per-base quality is available; no much larger clone lies one base away.

Trimming at the junction amounts to 3 bases on V and 1 base on J, and the germline ends lie 11 bases apart. CDR1 and CDR2 (SGHTA, FQGNSA) derive from the germline V gene. From cysteine to phenylalanine, the CDR3 is 15 amino acids long. The CDR3 DNA has 45 bases and is translated from base 1. Study-wide findings and limitations: Vaccine and placebo recipients had comparable non-spike TCR breadth, which fits with the vaccine containing only spike. Substantial breadth of spike-specific CD8+ and CD4+ T cell responses was reported after vaccination. The study was not powered to compare responses between vaccine doses or regimens. Compared with placebo recipients, Ad26.COV2.S recipients showed higher spike-specific TCR breadth (P = 0.0014). According to the authors, total T cell responses may have been underestimated by the TCR breadth and depth analyses.

The immunoSEQ Assay was the method used to sequence TCRbeta CDR3 regions. After extraction, genomic DNA underwent amplification by bias-controlled multiplex PCR, followed by high-throughput sequencing. Per the original workflow: Collapsing and filtering of sequences were performed to quantify the absolute abundance of each unique TCRbeta CDR3 region. T cell fraction was estimated by normalizing TCRbeta template counts to usable DNA, which was measured by amplifying reference genes present in all nucleated cells. Repertoire TCRs were annotated as SARS-CoV-2-specific by exact matching of V gene, CDR3 amino acid sequence and J gene to a known reactive TCR set. The reference SARS-CoV-2 TCR set was derived from MIRA and filtered for enrichment in COVID-19-positive ImmuneCODE repertoires, a step that removed public or cross-reactive TCRs. Based on the MIRA antigens, annotated TCRs were further analysed at the level of specific ORF or position within ORF. Depth was the summed frequency of annotated unique rearrangements, while breadth was defined as annotated unique rearrangements over total unique productive rearrangements. Group comparisons of TCR breadth used two-sided Wilcoxon rank-sum tests. Imported from immuneACCESS, the table was reduced by TCRdb to in-frame sequences with V and J called. These copies leave out some clones; in studies compared against another copy, an unresolved V gene accounts for under half, and the cause of the remainder is not known. V and J calls plus clone size are reproduced from that table; the DNA served to infer D and trimming. Counted in this sample were 250,000 to 300,000 clones; 80% to 90% of them appeared once. The ten largest clones add up to around 3% of the sample.

In light of the paper, this sample's treatment or condition label describes: approximately 18 received Ad26.COV2.S at low or high dose, single or two shots; several received placebo; per-sample allocation not given. Repertoires of vaccine and placebo recipients were sequenced from samples collected on day 63 after the first injection. Between 29 July and 7 August 2020, Cohort 1b enrolled about 27 adults aged 18-55 years at one site in Boston, USA. As a vaccine, Ad26.COV2.S was a replication-incompetent adenovirus type 26 vector that expressed a prefusion-stabilized SARS-CoV-2 spike protein derived from the original Wuhan strain.

The sample consisted of peripheral blood, taken in a trial of Ad26.COV2.S vaccine versus placebo. This receptor was taken from a person between 18 and 59 years old who received the Ad26.COV2.S COVID-19 vaccine or a placebo. Recombination linked TRBV7-2 to TRBJ2-3; the D region is possibly TRBD1 or TRBD2, each matching across 5 bases. The CDR3 region: CASSFMGDRTDTQYF. At the DNA level, the sequence is TGTGCCAGCAGCTTCATGGGGGACCGCACAGATACGCAGTATTTT.